A selection of T cell receptor beta chains follows, all from one sample in a study of blood T cell repertoires in COVID-19. The repertoire was sequenced with immunoSEQ multiplex PCR; TCRdb's copy has only in-frame clones and lacks some. The sample consists of over 150,000 clones, 80% to 90% of them appearing once. Sequenced sample: peripheral blood. These receptors were taken from a woman aged 18-30 years who had recovered from COVID-19. Each CDR3 is given with its conserved first and last residue. D genes are given only for firm matches. Clone size is shown for a subset of rows, as once, few, many or a class of expanded clone.

v_gene: TRBV28; j_gene: TRBJ1-1; abundance: few; d_gene: .; CDR3aa: CASSSRGTEAFF; CDR3nt: TGTGCCAGCAGTTCCAGGGGAACTGAAGCTTTCTTT
v_gene: TRBV4-3; j_gene: TRBJ2-1; abundance: .; d_gene: .; CDR3aa: CASSQETNSYNEQFF; CDR3nt: TGCGCCAGCAGCCAAGAGACAAACTCCTACAATGAGCAGTTCTTC
v_gene: TRBV12-3/TRBV12-4; j_gene: TRBJ2-7; abundance: .; d_gene: .; CDR3aa: CASSSTESYEQYF; CDR3nt: TGTGCCAGCAGTTCCACCGAGAGCTACGAGCAGTACTTC
v_gene: TRBV27; j_gene: TRBJ2-1; abundance: .; d_gene: TRBD2; CDR3aa: CASRFSGGSYNEQFF; CDR3nt: TGTGCCAGCAGATTTAGCGGGGGCTCCTACAATGAGCAGTTCTTC
v_gene: TRBV28; j_gene: TRBJ1-2; abundance: .; d_gene: TRBD1; CDR3aa: CASIENRGYGYTF; CDR3nt: TGTGCCAGCATCGAAAACAGGGGGTATGGCTACACCTTC
v_gene: TRBV7-9; j_gene: TRBJ2-2; abundance: .; d_gene: .; CDR3aa: CARRANTGELFF; CDR3nt: TGTGCCAGGCGAGCGAACACCGGGGAGCTGTTTTTT
v_gene: TRBV18; j_gene: TRBJ1-5; abundance: .; d_gene: .; CDR3aa: CASSPQQGRNQPQHF; CDR3nt: TGTGCCAGCTCACCACAACAGGGCAGGAATCAGCCCCAGCATTTT
v_gene: TRBV6-5; j_gene: TRBJ1-1; abundance: .; d_gene: .; CDR3aa: CASSYTGRGAFF; CDR3nt: TGTGCCAGCAGTTACACGGGGCGGGGAGCTTTCTTT
v_gene: TRBV6-1; j_gene: TRBJ1-5; abundance: .; d_gene: .; CDR3aa: CASSEEPRRGQPQHF; CDR3nt: TGTGCCAGCAGTGAAGAACCCAGAAGGGGCCAGCCCCAGCATTTT
v_gene: TRBV7-8; j_gene: TRBJ2-7; abundance: .; d_gene: .; CDR3aa: CASSLLASTTYEQYF; CDR3nt: TGTGCCAGCAGCTTATTAGCGTCCACCACCTACGAGCAGTACTTC
v_gene: TRBV30; j_gene: TRBJ2-3; abundance: .; d_gene: TRBD1; CDR3aa: CAWTRTGRPTDTQYF; CDR3nt: TGTGCCTGGACACGGACAGGCAGACCCACAGATACGCAGTATTTT
v_gene: TRBV5-1; j_gene: TRBJ2-1; abundance: .; d_gene: TRBD2; CDR3aa: CASSELLAGGGYEQFF; CDR3nt: TGCGCCAGCAGCGAACTCCTAGCGGGAGGGGGGTATGAGCAGTTCTTC
v_gene: TRBV9; j_gene: TRBJ1-2; abundance: .; d_gene: .; CDR3aa: CASSIGDYGYTF; CDR3nt: TGTGCCAGCAGCATCGGGGATTATGGCTACACCTTC
v_gene: TRBV11-2; j_gene: TRBJ2-3; abundance: .; d_gene: TRBD1; CDR3aa: CASSMGQNTDTQYF; CDR3nt: TGTGCCAGCAGCATGGGACAGAACACAGATACGCAGTATTTT
v_gene: TRBV7-3; j_gene: TRBJ2-7; abundance: .; d_gene: .; CDR3aa: CASSLSPTYEQYF; CDR3nt: TGTGCCAGCAGCTTAAGTCCGACTTACGAGCAGTACTTC
v_gene: TRBV9; j_gene: TRBJ2-7; abundance: .; d_gene: TRBD1; CDR3aa: CASSADRVSNEQYF; CDR3nt: TGTGCCAGCAGCGCCGACAGGGTATCCAACGAGCAGTACTTC
v_gene: TRBV27; j_gene: TRBJ2-1; abundance: .; d_gene: TRBD1; CDR3aa: CASSLDRGLWNEQFF; CDR3nt: TGTGCCAGCAGTTTGGACAGGGGACTTTGGAATGAGCAGTTCTTC
v_gene: TRBV12-3/TRBV12-4; j_gene: TRBJ1-1; abundance: .; d_gene: TRBD1; CDR3aa: CASTTGEGTEAFF; CDR3nt: TGTGCCAGCACCACAGGGGAAGGTACTGAAGCTTTCTTT
v_gene: TRBV30; j_gene: TRBJ2-7; abundance: once; d_gene: TRBD2; CDR3aa: CAWSADDPSGGGNEQYF; CDR3nt: TGTGCCTGGAGCGCCGATGATCCTAGCGGGGGGGGTAACGAGCAGTACTTC
v_gene: TRBV19; j_gene: TRBJ1-2; abundance: .; d_gene: .; CDR3aa: CASSIESVGSKSYTF; CDR3nt: TGTGCCAGTAGTATAGAATCCGTCGGGTCGAAAAGCTACACCTTC
v_gene: TRBV7-2; j_gene: TRBJ2-3; abundance: once; d_gene: .; CDR3aa: CASSFSGYSTDTQYF; CDR3nt: TGTGCCAGCAGCTTTAGCGGATATAGCACAGATACGCAGTATTTT
v_gene: TRBV18; j_gene: TRBJ2-1; abundance: .; d_gene: TRBD2; CDR3aa: CASSLNSYLAGNNEQFF; CDR3nt: TGTGCCAGCTCACTGAATTCTTACCTAGCGGGAAACAATGAGCAGTTCTTC
v_gene: TRBV7-8; j_gene: TRBJ1-6; abundance: .; d_gene: TRBD1; CDR3aa: CASRRTGVGNSPLHF; CDR3nt: TGTGCCAGCAGACGGACAGGGGTGGGGAATTCACCCCTCCACTTT
v_gene: TRBV7-6; j_gene: TRBJ1-1; abundance: .; d_gene: .; CDR3aa: CASSLAVDSNTEAFF; CDR3nt: TGTGCCAGCAGCTTAGCGGTCGACAGTAACACTGAAGCTTTCTTT
v_gene: TRBV9; j_gene: TRBJ1-5; abundance: .; d_gene: .; CDR3aa: CASSVAGLGNQPQHF; CDR3nt: TGTGCCAGCAGCGTAGCGGGGTTGGGCAATCAGCCCCAGCATTTT
v_gene: TRBV6-5; j_gene: TRBJ1-1; abundance: .; d_gene: .; CDR3aa: CASSYGGTATEAFF; CDR3nt: TGTGCCAGCAGTTACGGAGGGACGGCCACTGAAGCTTTCTTT
v_gene: TRBV7-9; j_gene: TRBJ1-1; abundance: .; d_gene: .; CDR3aa: CASSLAQLNTEAFF; CDR3nt: TGTGCCAGCAGCTTAGCGCAGTTGAACACTGAAGCTTTCTTT
v_gene: TRBV2; j_gene: TRBJ2-3; abundance: .; d_gene: .; CDR3aa: CASRAGQHTDTQYF; CDR3nt: TGTGCCAGCAGGGCGGGACAGCACACAGATACGCAGTATTTT
v_gene: TRBV2; j_gene: TRBJ1-2; abundance: .; d_gene: TRBD1; CDR3aa: CASSLVRDQGQGDYGYTF; CDR3nt: TGTGCCAGCAGCCTTGTACGTGACCAGGGACAGGGAGACTATGGCTACACCTTC
v_gene: TRBV6-5; j_gene: TRBJ1-2; abundance: .; d_gene: .; CDR3aa: CASSYQTGYGYTF; CDR3nt: TGTGCCAGCAGTTACCAGACAGGTTATGGCTACACCTTC
v_gene: TRBV7-2; j_gene: TRBJ2-5; abundance: .; d_gene: TRBD2; CDR3aa: CASSRAGDLRETQYF; CDR3nt: TGTGCCAGCAGCAGGGCGGGGGACTTAAGGGAGACCCAGTACTTC
v_gene: TRBV19; j_gene: TRBJ2-7; abundance: once; d_gene: .; CDR3aa: CATEGVAYEQYF; CDR3nt: TGTGCCACCGAGGGAGTAGCCTACGAGCAGTACTTC
v_gene: TRBV27; j_gene: TRBJ2-2; abundance: once; d_gene: TRBD1; CDR3aa: CASSLTRQGRTGELFF; CDR3nt: TGTGCCAGCAGTTTAACCCGACAGGGGAGGACCGGGGAGCTGTTTTTT
v_gene: TRBV4-3; j_gene: TRBJ1-3; abundance: few; d_gene: TRBD1; CDR3aa: CASSQDRDSGNTIYF; CDR3nt: TGCGCCAGCAGCCAGGACCGGGACAGCGGAAACACCATATATTTT
v_gene: TRBV7-2; j_gene: TRBJ2-7; abundance: .; d_gene: .; CDR3aa: CASSFVQGLAEQYF; CDR3nt: TGTGCCAGCAGCTTCGTGCAGGGGCTTGCCGAGCAGTACTTC
v_gene: TRBV3-1/TRBV3-2; j_gene: TRBJ1-1; abundance: .; d_gene: TRBD1; CDR3aa: CASSHDRGSTEAFF; CDR3nt: TGTGCCAGCAGCCATGACAGGGGTTCCACTGAAGCTTTCTTT
v_gene: TRBV7-9; j_gene: TRBJ2-7; abundance: .; d_gene: TRBD1; CDR3aa: CASSPSRGPWDEQYF; CDR3nt: TGTGCCAGCAGCCCCAGTAGGGGGCCATGGGACGAGCAGTACTTC
v_gene: TRBV5-1; j_gene: TRBJ1-2; abundance: .; d_gene: .; CDR3aa: CASSLYSTEINYGYTF; CDR3nt: TGCGCCAGCAGCTTGTACTCGACAGAGATTAACTATGGCTACACCTTC
v_gene: TRBV24-1; j_gene: TRBJ2-1; abundance: .; d_gene: .; CDR3aa: CATSALNEQFF; CDR3nt: TGTGCCACCAGTGCCCTCAATGAGCAGTTCTTC
v_gene: TRBV7-8; j_gene: TRBJ1-5; abundance: .; d_gene: .; CDR3aa: CASSLEYGLYQPQHF; CDR3nt: TGTGCCAGCAGCTTAGAGTACGGACTGTATCAGCCCCAGCATTTT
v_gene: TRBV7-2; j_gene: TRBJ1-2; abundance: .; d_gene: .; CDR3aa: CASSTSGARGGYTF; CDR3nt: TGTGCCAGCAGCACCAGCGGCGCGAGAGGGGGCTACACCTTC
v_gene: TRBV10-3; j_gene: TRBJ2-1; abundance: .; d_gene: TRBD2; CDR3aa: CAISESTTSGSNEQFF; CDR3nt: TGTGCCATCAGTGAGTCGACTACTAGCGGGAGCAATGAGCAGTTCTTC
v_gene: TRBV30; j_gene: TRBJ2-1; abundance: .; d_gene: TRBD1; CDR3aa: CAWYRGLNNEQFF; CDR3nt: TGTGCCTGGTACAGGGGCCTGAACAATGAGCAGTTCTTC
v_gene: TRBV21-1; j_gene: TRBJ1-5; abundance: few; d_gene: .; CDR3aa: CASSPRGGPSQPQHF; CDR3nt: TGTGCCAGCAGCCCAAGGGGGGGGCCAAGTCAGCCCCAGCATTTT
v_gene: TRBV18; j_gene: TRBJ2-7; abundance: .; d_gene: TRBD1; CDR3aa: CASSETQGTTYEQYF; CDR3nt: TGTGCCAGCTCGGAAACACAGGGGACCACCTACGAGCAGTACTTC
v_gene: TRBV5-5; j_gene: TRBJ1-4; abundance: .; d_gene: .; CDR3aa: CASSLRNSPNEKLFF; CDR3nt: TGTGCCAGCAGCTTGCGGAACAGCCCGAATGAAAAACTGTTTTTT
v_gene: TRBV27; j_gene: TRBJ2-3; abundance: .; d_gene: .; CDR3aa: CASSTLQGWADTQYF; CDR3nt: TGTGCCAGCAGTACCCTACAGGGTTGGGCAGATACGCAGTATTTT
v_gene: TRBV5-1; j_gene: TRBJ2-1; abundance: .; d_gene: TRBD2; CDR3aa: CASSLASGTINNEQFF; CDR3nt: TGCGCCAGCAGCTTGGCTAGCGGGACGATAAACAATGAGCAGTTCTTC
v_gene: TRBV4-1; j_gene: TRBJ2-1; abundance: .; d_gene: .; CDR3aa: CASSQHRESSYNEQFF; CDR3nt: TGCGCCAGCAGCCAACACAGGGAGAGCTCCTACAATGAGCAGTTCTTC
v_gene: TRBV19; j_gene: TRBJ1-2; abundance: .; d_gene: .; CDR3aa: CASGVDRNYGYTF; CDR3nt: TGTGCCAGTGGTGTGGACAGAAACTATGGCTACACCTTC
v_gene: TRBV6-4; j_gene: TRBJ2-3; abundance: .; d_gene: TRBD1; CDR3aa: CASSDSGTGGDTQYF; CDR3nt: TGTGCCAGCAGTGACTCGGGGACAGGGGGAGATACGCAGTATTTT
v_gene: TRBV10-3; j_gene: TRBJ1-3; abundance: .; d_gene: TRBD1; CDR3aa: CAIRDRAGNTIYF; CDR3nt: TGTGCCATCAGGGACAGGGCTGGAAACACCATATATTTT
v_gene: TRBV27; j_gene: TRBJ2-3; abundance: .; d_gene: TRBD2; CDR3aa: CASSFGRVADTQYF; CDR3nt: TGTGCCAGCAGTTTCGGGAGGGTTGCAGATACGCAGTATTTT
v_gene: TRBV2; j_gene: TRBJ2-1; abundance: .; d_gene: .; CDR3aa: CASSDQGNEQFF; CDR3nt: TGTGCCAGCTCCGACCAGGGCAATGAGCAGTTCTTC
v_gene: TRBV11-2; j_gene: TRBJ1-1; abundance: few; d_gene: .; CDR3aa: CASSLSPGKPEAFF; CDR3nt: TGTGCCAGCAGCTTATCCCCAGGAAAACCTGAAGCTTTCTTT